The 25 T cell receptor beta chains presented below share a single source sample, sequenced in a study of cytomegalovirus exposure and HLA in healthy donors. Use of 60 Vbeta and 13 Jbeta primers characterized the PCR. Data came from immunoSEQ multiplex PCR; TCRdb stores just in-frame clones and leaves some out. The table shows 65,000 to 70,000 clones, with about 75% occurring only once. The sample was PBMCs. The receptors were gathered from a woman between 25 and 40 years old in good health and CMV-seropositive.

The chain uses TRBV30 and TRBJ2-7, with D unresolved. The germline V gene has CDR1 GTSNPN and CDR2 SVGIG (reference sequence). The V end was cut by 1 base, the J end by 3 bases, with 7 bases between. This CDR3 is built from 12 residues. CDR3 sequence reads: CAWSESSYEQYF. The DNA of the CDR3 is TGTGCCTGGAGTGAGAGTAGCTACGAGCAGTACTTC. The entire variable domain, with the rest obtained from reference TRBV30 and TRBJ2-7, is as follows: SQTIHQWPATLVQPVGSPLSLECTVEGTSNPNLYWYRQAAGRGLQLLFYSVGIGQISSEVPQNLSASRPQDRQFILSSKKLLLSDSGFYLCAWSESSYEQYFGPGTRLTVT.

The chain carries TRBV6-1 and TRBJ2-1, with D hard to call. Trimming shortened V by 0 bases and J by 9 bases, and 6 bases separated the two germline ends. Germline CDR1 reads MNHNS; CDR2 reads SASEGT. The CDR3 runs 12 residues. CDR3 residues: CASSEALSEQFF. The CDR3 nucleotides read TGTGCCAGCAGTGAAGCCTTGAGTGAGCAGTTCTTC.

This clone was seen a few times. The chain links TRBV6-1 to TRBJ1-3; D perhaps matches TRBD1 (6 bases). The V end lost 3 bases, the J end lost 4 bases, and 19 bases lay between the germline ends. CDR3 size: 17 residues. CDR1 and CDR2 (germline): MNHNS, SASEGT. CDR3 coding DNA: TGTGCCAGCAGTGAGGGGATGAGGGCCAGGGGAGGAAACACCATATATTTT. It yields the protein CASSEGMRARGGNTIYF.

CDR3 loop: CASQGILGGELFF. The CDR3 DNA sequence: TGTGCTAGTCAGGGGATCTTAGGCGGGGAGCTGTTTTTT. The chain carries TRBV12-5 and TRBJ2-2; tentatively, D is TRBD1 (6 bases). This CDR3 has 13 amino acids. V dropped 8 bases and J dropped 7 bases, with 14 bases sitting between them. Germline CDR1 LGHNT, CDR2 FRNRAP.

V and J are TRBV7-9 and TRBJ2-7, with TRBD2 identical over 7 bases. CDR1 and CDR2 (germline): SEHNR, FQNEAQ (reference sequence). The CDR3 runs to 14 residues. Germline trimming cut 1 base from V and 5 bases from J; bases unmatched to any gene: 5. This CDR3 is CASSLDLGRDEQYF. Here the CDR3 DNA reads TGTGCCAGCAGCTTAGACCTAGGGAGGGACGAGCAGTACTTC.

Written as DNA, the CDR3 is TGTGCCAGCAGGCCCGGCGCGGGTCGCGGTTTTGAGACCCAGTACTTC. Its translation: CASRPGAGRGFETQYF. This chain joins TRBV5-6 and TRBJ2-5, with TRBD2 as a possible D gene (5 bases). V was clipped by 5 bases and J by 5 bases, with 22 bases between them. The length of the CDR3 is 16 residues. Germline V gives CDR1 SGHDT, CDR2 YYEEEE.

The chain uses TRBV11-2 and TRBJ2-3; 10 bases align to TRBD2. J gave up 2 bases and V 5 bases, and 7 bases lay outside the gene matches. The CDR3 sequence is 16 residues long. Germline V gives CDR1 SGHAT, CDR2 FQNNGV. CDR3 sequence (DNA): TGTGCCAGCAGCCAAGCGGGGGGGACATACACAGATACGCAGTATTTT. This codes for CASSQAGGTYTDTQYF.

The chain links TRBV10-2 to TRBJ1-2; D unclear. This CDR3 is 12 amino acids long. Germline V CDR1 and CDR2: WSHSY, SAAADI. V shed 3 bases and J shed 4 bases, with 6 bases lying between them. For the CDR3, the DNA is TGCGCCAGCAGTGAAGGGAGCTATGGCTACACCTTC. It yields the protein CASSEGSYGYTF.

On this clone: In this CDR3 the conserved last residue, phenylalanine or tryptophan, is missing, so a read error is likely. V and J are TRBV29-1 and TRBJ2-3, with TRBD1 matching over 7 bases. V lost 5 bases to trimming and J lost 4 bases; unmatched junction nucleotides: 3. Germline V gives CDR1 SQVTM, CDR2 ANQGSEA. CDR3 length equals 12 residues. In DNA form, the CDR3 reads TGCAGCGTTTCGCAGGGGGCAGATACGCAGTATGTT. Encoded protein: CSVSQGADTQYV.

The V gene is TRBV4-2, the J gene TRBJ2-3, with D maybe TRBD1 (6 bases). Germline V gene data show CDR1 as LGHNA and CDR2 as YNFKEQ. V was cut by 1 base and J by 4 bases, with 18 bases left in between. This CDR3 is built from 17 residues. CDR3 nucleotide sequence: TGTGCCAGCAGCCAAGTTTGGACAGACGAGGGCCCAGATACGCAGTATTTT. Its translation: CASSQVWTDEGPDTQYF.

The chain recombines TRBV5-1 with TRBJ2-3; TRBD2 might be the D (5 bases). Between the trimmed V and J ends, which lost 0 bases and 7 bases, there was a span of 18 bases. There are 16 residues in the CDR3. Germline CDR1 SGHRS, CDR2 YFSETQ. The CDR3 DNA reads TGCGCCAGCAGCTTGGTCCTAGCAAGAGAGAGGTATACGCAGTATTTT. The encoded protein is CASSLVLARERYTQYF.

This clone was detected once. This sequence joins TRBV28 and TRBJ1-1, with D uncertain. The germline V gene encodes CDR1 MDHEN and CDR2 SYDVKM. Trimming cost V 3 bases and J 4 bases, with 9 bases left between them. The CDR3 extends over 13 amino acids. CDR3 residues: CASSFFGSTEAFF. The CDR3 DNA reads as TGTGCCAGCAGTTTTTTCGGTTCCACTGAAGCTTTCTTT.

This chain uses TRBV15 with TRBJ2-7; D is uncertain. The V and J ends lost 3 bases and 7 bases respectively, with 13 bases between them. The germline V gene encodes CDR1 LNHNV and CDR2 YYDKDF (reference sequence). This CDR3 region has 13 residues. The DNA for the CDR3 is TGTGCCACCAGCAGCGCATTCCTACGGGAGCAGTACTTC. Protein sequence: CATSSAFLREQYF.

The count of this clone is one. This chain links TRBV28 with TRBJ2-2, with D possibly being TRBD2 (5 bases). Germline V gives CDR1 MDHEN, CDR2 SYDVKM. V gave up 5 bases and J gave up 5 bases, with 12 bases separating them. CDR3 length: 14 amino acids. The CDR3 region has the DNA TGTGCCAGCAGTCCTTGGACGGGGACCGGGGAGCTGTTTTTT. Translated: CASSPWTGTGELFF.

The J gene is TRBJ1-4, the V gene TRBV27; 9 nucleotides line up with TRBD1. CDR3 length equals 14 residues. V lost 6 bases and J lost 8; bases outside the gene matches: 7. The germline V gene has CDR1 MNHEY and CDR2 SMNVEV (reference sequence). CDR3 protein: CASSLGQGGEKLFF. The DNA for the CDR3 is TGTGCCAGCAGCTTGGGACAGGGAGGCGAAAAACTGTTTTTT.

CDR3 residues: CASSPMGGQGFAEAFF. CDR3 nucleotides: TGTGCCAGCAGTCCAATGGGGGGGCAGGGGTTCGCTGAAGCTTTCTTT. The rearrangement joins TRBV27 to TRBJ1-1, with D maybe TRBD1 (6 bases). V was cut by 5 bases and J by 6 bases, with 22 bases left in between. Looked up from germline, CDR1 is MNHEY and CDR2 is SMNVEV (reference sequence). This CDR3 is 16 amino acids long.

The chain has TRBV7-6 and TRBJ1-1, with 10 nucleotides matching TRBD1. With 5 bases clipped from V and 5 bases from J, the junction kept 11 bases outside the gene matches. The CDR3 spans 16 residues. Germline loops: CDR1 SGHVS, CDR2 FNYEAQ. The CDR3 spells CASSPRDRGRRTEAFF. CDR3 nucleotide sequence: TGTGCCAGCAGCCCCCGGGACAGGGGAAGAAGAACTGAAGCTTTCTTT.

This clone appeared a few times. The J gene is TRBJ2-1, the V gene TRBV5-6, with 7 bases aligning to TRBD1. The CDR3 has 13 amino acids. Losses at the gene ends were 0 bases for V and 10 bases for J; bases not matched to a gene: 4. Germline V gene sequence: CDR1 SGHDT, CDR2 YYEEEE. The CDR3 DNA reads TGTGCCAGCAGCTTGGACAGGGGTCGCGAGCAGTTCTTC. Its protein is CASSLDRGREQFF.

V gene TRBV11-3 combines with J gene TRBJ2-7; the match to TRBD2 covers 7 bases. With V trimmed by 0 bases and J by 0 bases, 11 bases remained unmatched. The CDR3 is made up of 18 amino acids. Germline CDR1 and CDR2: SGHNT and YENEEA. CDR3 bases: TGTGCCAGCAGCTTAGAGGGGCCTAGCGGTACTCCCTCCTACGAGCAGTACTTC. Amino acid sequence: CASSLEGPSGTPSYEQYF. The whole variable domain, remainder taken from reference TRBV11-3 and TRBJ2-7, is EAGVVQSPRYKIIEKKQPVAFWCNPISGHNTLYWYLQNLGQGPELLIRYENEEAVDDSQLPKDRFSAERLKGVDSTLKIQPAELGDSAVYLCASSLEGPSGTPSYEQYFGPGTRLTVT.

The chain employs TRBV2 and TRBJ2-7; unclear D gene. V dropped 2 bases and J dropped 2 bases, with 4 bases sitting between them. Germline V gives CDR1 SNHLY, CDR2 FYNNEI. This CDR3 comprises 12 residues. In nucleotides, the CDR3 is TGTGCCAGCAGTGAACAGGCCTACGAGCAGTACTTC. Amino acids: CASSEQAYEQYF. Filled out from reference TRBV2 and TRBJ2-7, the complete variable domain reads EPEVTQTPSHQVTQMGQEVILRCVPISNHLYFYWYRQILGQKVEFLVSFYNNEISEKSEIFDDQFSVERPDGSNFTLKIRSTKLEDSAMYFCASSEQAYEQYFGPGTRLTVT.

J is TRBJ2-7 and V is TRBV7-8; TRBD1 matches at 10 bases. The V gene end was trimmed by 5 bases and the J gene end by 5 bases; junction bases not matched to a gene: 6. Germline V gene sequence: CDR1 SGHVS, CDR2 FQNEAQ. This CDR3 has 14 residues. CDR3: CASSQGTGVHEQYF. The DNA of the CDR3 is TGTGCCAGCAGCCAAGGGACAGGGGTACACGAGCAGTACTTC.

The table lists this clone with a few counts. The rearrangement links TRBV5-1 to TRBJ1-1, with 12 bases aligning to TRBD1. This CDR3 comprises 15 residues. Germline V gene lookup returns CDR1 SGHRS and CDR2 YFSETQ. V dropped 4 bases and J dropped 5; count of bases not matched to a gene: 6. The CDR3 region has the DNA TGCGCCAGCAGCCAGGGACAGGGGGCATGGACTGAAGCTTTCTTT. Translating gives CASSQGQGAWTEAFF.

CDR3 sequence: CASNLGGNRYGYTF. The CDR3 DNA is TGTGCCAGCAACCTGGGAGGGAACCGCTATGGCTACACCTTC. The chain joins TRBV28 to TRBJ1-2; no clear D. The CDR3 has 14 residues. Trimming pared 7 bases from V and 4 bases from J, leaving 16 bases between. The germline V gene encodes CDR1 MDHEN and CDR2 SYDVKM.

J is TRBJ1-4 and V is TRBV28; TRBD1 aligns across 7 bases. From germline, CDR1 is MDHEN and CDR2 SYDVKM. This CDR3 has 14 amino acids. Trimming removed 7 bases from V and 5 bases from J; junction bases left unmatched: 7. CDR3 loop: CASKGTTGNEKLFF. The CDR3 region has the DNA TGTGCCAGCAAAGGGACGACAGGGAATGAAAAACTGTTTTTT.

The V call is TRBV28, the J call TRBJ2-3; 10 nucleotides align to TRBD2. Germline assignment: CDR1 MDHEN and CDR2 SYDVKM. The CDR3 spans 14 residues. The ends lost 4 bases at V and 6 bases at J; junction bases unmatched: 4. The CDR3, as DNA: TGTGCCAGCAGTTCCCCGGGACTAGCGGATACGCAGTATTTT. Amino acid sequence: CASSSPGLADTQYF.